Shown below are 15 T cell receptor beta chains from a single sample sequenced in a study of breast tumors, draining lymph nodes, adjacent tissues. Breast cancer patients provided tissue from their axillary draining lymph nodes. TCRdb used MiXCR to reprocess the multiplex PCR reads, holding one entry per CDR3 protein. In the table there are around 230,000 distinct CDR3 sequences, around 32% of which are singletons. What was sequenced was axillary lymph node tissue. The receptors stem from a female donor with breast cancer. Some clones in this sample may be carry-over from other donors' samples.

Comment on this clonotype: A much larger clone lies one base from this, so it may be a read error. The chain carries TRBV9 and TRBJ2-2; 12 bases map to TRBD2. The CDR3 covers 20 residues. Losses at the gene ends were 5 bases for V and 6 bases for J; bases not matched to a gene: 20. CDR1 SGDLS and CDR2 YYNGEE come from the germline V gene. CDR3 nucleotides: TGTGCCAGCAGACCCGGGCCGAGGTGGACTAGCGGGACTTTGTCCGGGGAGCTGTTTTTT. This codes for CASRPGPRWTSGTLSGELFF.

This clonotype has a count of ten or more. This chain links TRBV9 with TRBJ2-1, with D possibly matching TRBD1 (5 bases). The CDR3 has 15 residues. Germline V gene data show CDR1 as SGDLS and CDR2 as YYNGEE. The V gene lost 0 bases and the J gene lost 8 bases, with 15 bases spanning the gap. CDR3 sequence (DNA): TGTGCCAGCAGCGTAGGACAGCTTGGCTCCGATGAGCAGTTCTTC. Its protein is CASSVGQLGSDEQFF. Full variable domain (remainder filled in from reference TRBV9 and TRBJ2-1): DSGVTQTPKHLITATGQRVTLRCSPRSGDLSVYWYQQSLDQGLQFLIQYYNGEERAKGNILERFSAQQFPDLHSELNLSSLELGDSALYFCASSVGQLGSDEQFFGPGTRLTVL.

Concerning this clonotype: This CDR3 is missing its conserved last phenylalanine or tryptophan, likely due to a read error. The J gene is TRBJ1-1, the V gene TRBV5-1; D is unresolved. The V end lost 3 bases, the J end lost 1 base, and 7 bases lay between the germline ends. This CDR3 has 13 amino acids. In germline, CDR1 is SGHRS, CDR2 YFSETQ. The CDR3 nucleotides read TGCGCCAGCAGCTGGGGAGGGAACACTGAAGCTTTCTTG. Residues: CASSWGGNTEAFL.

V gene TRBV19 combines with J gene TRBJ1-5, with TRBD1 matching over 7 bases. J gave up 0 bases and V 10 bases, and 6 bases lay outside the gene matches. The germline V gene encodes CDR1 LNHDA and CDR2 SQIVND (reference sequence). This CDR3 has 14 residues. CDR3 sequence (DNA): TGTGCCACCTGGGACAGAGCTAGCAATCAGCCCCAGCATTTT. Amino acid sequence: CATWDRASNQPQHF.

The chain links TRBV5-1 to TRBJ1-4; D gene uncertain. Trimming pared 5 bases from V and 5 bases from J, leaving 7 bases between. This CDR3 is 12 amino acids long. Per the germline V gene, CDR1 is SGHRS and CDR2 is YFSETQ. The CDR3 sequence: CASRGFNEKLFF. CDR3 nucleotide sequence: TGCGCCAGCAGGGGGTTCAATGAAAAACTGTTTTTT.

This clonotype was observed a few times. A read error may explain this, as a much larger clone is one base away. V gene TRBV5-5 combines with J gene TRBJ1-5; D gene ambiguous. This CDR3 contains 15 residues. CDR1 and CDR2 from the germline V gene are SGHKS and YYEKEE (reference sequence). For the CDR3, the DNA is TGTGCCTGCAGCTTGGGGTTCCTTAGCAATCAGCCCCAGCATTTT. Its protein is CACSLGFLSNQPQHF.

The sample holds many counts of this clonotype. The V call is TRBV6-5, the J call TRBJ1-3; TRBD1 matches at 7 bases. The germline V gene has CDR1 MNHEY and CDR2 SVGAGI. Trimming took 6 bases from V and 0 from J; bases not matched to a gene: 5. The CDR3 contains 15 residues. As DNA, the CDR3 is TGTGCCAGCAGGTTGACAGGGTCCTCTGGAAACACCATATATTTT. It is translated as CASRLTGSSGNTIYF.

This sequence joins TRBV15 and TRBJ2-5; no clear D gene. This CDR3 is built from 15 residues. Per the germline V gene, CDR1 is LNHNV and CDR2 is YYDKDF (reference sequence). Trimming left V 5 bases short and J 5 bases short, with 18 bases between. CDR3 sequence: CATSRYSSGSETQYF. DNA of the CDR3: TGTGCCACCAGCCGATATAGTTCAGGCAGCGAGACCCAGTACTTC.

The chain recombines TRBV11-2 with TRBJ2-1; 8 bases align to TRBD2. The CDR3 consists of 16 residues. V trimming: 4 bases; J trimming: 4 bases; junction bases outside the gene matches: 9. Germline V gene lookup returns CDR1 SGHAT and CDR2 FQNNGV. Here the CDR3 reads CASSWGSGTLYNEQFF. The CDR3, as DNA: TGTGCCAGCAGCTGGGGTAGCGGGACCCTGTACAATGAGCAGTTCTTC.

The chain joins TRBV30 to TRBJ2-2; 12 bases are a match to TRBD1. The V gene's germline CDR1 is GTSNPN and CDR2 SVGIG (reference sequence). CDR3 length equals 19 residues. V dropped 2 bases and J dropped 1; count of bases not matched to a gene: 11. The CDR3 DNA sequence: TGTGCCTGGAGTCAACCGGGACAGGGGGCTCTAGGGAACACCGGGGAGCTGTTTTTT. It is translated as CAWSQPGQGALGNTGELFF.

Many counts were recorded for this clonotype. The CDR3 region has the DNA TGTGCCAGCAGGGGGGTTGGGTCCTACAATGAGCAGTTCTTC. Translated, it gives CASRGVGSYNEQFF. This chain links TRBV11-2 with TRBJ2-1, with D perhaps assigned TRBD1 or TRBD2 (5 bases each). The V end was cut by 6 bases, the J end by 1 base, with 10 bases between. The germline gives CDR1 SGHAT, CDR2 FQNNGV. This CDR3 contains 14 residues.

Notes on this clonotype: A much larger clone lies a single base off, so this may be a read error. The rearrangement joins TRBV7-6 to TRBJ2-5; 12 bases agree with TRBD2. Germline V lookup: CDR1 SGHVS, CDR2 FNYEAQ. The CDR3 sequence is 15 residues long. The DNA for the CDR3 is TGTGCCAGCAGCTTAAGACTAGCGGGAGACGAGACCCAGCACTTC. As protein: CASSLRLAGDETQHF.

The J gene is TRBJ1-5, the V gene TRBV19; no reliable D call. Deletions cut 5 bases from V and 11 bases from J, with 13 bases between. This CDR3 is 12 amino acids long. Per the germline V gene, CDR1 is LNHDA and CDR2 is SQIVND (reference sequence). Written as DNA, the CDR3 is TGTGCCAGTAGTGCCTCGGGCGGGACCCAGCATTTT. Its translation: CASSASGGTQHF.

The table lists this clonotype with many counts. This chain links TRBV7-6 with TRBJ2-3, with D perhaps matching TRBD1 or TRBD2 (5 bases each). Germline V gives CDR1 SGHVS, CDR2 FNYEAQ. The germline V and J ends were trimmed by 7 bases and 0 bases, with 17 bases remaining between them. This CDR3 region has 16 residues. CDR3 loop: CASTSLGASSTDTQYF. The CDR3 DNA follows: TGTGCCAGCACCTCCCTCGGGGCTTCTAGCACAGATACGCAGTATTTT.

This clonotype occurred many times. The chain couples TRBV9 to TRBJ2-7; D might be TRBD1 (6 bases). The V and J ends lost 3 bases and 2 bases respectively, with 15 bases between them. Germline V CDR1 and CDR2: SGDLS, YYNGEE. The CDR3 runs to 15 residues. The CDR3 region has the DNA TGTGCCAGCAGCGCAGGGACAAGCCCTACCTACGAGCAGTACTTC. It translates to CASSAGTSPTYEQYF.